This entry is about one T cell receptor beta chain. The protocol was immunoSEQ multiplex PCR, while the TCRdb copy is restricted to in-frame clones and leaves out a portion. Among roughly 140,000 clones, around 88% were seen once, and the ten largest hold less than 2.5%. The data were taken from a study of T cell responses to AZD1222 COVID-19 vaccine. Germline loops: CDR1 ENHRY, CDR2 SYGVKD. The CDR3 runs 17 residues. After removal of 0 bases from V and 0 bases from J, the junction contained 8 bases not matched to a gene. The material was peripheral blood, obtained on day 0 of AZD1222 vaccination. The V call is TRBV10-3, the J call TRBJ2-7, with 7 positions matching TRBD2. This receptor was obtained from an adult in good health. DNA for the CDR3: TGTGCCATCAGTGAGTCGAGGGGACTACCCAACTCCTACGAGCAGTACTTC. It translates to CAISESRGLPNSYEQYF.